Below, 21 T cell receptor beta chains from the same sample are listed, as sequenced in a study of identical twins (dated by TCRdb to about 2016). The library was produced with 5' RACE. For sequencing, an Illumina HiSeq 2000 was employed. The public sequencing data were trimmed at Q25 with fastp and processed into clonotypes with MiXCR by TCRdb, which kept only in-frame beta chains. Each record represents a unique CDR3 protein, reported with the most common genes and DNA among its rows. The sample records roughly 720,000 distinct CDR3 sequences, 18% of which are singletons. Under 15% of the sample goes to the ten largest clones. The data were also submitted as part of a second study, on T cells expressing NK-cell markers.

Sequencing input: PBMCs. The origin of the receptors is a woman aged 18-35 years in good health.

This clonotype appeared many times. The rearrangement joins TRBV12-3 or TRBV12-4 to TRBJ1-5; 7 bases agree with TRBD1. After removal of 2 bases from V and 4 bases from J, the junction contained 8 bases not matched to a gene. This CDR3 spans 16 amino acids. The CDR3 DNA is TGTGCCAGCAGTTTAACCTCGACAGGGTGGAATCAGCCCCAGCATTTT. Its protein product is CASSLTSTGWNQPQHF.

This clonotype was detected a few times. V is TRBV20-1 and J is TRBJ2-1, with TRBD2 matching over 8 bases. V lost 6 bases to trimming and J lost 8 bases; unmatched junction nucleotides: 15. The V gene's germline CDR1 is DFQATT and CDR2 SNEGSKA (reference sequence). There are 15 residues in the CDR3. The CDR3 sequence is CSADRPRGGLDEQFF. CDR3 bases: TGCAGTGCCGACCGCCCCCGGGGGGGCCTGGATGAGCAGTTCTTC.

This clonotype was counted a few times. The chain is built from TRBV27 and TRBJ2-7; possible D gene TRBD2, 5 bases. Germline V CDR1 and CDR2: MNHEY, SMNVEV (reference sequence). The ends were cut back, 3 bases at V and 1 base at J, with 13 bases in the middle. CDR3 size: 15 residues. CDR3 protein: CASSLRPSSSYEQYF. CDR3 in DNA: TGTGCCAGCAGTTTGCGGCCTAGCTCTTCCTACGAGCAGTACTTC.

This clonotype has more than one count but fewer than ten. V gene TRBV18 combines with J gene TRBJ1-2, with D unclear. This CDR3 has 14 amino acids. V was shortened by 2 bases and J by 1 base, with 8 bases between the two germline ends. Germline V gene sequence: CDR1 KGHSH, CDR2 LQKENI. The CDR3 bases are TGTGCCAGCTCACCAGGAGGCAGTAACTATGGCTACACCTTC. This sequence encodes CASSPGGSNYGYTF. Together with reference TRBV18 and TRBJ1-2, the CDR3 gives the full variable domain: NAGVMQNPRHLVRRRGQEARLRCSPMKGHSHVYWYRQLPEEGLKFMVYLQKENIIDESGMPKERFSAEFPKEGPSILRIQQVVRGDSAAYFCASSPGGSNYGYTFGSGTRLTVV.

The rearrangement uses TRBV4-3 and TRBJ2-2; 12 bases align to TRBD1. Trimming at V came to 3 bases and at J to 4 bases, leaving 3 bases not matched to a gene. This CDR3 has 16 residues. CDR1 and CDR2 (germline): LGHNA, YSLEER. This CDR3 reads CASSHGTGGGTGELFF. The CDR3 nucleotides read TGCGCCAGCAGCCATGGGACAGGGGGCGGCACCGGGGAGCTGTTTTTT.

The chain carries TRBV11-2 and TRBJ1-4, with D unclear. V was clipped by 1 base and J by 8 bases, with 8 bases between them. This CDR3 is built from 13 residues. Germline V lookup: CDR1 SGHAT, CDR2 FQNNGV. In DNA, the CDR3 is TGTGCCAGCAGCTTAGCGGGGATGGAAAAACTGTTTTTT. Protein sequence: CASSLAGMEKLFF.

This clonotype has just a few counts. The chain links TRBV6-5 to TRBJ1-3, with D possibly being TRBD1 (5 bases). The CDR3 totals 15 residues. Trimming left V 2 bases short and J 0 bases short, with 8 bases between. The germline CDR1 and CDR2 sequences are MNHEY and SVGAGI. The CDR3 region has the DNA TGTGCCAGCAGTTACGGGGGGAGCTCTGGAAACACCATATATTTT. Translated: CASSYGGSSGNTIYF.

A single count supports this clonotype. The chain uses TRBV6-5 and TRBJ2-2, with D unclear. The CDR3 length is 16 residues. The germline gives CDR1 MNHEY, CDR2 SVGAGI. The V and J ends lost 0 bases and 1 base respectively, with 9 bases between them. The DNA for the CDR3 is TGTGCCAGCAGTTACTCGGTGCGGTTGAACACCGGGGAGCTGTTTTTT. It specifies CASSYSVRLNTGELFF.

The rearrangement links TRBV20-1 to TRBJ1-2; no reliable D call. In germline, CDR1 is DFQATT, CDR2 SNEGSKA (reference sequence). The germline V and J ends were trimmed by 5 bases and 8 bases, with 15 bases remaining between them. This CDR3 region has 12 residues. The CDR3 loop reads CSASGIKKGYTF. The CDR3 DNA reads TGCAGTGCTTCCGGAATCAAAAAGGGCTACACCTTC.

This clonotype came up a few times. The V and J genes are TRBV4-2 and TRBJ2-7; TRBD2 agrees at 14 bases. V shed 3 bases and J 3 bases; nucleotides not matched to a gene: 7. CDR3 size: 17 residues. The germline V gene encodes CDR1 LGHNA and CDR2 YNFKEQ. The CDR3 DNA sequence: TGTGCCAGCAGCCAGTTTACCGGGACTAGCGGGAGCTACGAGCAGTACTTC. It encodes CASSQFTGTSGSYEQYF.

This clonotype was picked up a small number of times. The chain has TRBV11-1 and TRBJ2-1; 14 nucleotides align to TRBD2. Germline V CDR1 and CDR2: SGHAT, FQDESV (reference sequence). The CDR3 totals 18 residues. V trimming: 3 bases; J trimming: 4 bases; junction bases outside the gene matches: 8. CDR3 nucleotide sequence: TGTGCCAGCAGCTTCGGGACTAGCGGGGGACACGCGTACAATGAGCAGTTCTTC. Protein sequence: CASSFGTSGGHAYNEQFF. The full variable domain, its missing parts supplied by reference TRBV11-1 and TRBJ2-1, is EAEVAQSPRYKITEKSQAVAFWCDPISGHATLYWYRQILGQGPELLVQFQDESVVDDSQLPKDRFSAERLKGVDSTLKIQPAELGDSAMYLCASSFGTSGGHAYNEQFFGPGTRLTVL.

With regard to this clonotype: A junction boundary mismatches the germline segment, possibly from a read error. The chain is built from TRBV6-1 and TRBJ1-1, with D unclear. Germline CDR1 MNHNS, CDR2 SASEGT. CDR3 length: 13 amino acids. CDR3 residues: CATSVEGNTEAFF. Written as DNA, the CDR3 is TGTGCCACCAGTGTAGAGGGAAACACTGAAGCTTTCTTT.

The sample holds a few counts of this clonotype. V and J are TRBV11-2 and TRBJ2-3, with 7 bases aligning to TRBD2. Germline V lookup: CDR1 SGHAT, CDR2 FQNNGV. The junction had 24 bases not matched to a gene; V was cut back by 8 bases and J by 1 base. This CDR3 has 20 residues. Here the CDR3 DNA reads TGTGCCAGCCGAATATCAGTCGCTTGGGGGGGATGGCGGGGCACAGATACGCAGTATTTT. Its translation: CASRISVAWGGWRGTDTQYF. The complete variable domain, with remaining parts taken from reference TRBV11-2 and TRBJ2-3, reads EAGVAQSPRYKIIEKRQSVAFWCNPISGHATLYWYQQILGQGPKLLIQFQNNGVVDDSQLPKDRFSAERLKGVDSTLKIQPAKLEDSAVYLCASRISVAWGGWRGTDTQYFGPGTRLTVL.

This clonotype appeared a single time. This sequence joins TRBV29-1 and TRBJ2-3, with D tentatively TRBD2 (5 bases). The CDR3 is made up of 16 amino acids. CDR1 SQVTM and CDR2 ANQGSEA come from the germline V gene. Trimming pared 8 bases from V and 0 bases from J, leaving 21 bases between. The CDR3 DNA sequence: TGCAGCTCTTTCGGCCGGGGATTCCCTAGCACAGATACGCAGTATTTT. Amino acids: CSSFGRGFPSTDTQYF.

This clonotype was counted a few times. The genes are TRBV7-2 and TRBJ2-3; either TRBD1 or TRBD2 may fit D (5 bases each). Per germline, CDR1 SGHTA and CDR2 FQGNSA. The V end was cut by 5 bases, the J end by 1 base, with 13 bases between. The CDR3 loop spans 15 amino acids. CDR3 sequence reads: CASSAWDGRTDTQYF. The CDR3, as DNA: TGTGCCAGCAGCGCCTGGGACGGACGCACAGATACGCAGTATTTT.

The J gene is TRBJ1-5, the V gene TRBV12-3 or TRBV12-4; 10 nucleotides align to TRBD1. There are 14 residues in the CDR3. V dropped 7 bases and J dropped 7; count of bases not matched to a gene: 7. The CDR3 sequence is CASNDRGLGQPQHF. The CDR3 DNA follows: TGTGCCAGCAACGACAGGGGGCTAGGCCAGCCCCAGCATTTT.

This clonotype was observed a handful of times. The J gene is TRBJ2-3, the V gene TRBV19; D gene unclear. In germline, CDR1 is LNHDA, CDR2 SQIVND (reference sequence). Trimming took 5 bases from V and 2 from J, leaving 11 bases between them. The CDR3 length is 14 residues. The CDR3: CASSVGRFTDTQYF. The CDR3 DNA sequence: TGTGCCAGTAGTGTAGGCAGATTCACAGATACGCAGTATTTT.

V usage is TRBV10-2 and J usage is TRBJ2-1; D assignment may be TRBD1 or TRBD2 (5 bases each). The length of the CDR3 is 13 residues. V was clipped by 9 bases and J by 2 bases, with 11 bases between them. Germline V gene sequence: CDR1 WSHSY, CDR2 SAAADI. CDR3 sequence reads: CASRQGPYNEQFF. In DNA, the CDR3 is TGCGCCAGTCGGCAGGGACCCTACAATGAGCAGTTCTTC.

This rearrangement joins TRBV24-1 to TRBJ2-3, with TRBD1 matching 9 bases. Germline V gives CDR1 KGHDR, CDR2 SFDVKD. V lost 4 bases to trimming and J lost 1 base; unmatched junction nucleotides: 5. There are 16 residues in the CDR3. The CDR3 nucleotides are TGTGCCACCAGTGACCCGGGACAGGGAGGCACAGATACGCAGTATTTT. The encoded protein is CATSDPGQGGTDTQYF.

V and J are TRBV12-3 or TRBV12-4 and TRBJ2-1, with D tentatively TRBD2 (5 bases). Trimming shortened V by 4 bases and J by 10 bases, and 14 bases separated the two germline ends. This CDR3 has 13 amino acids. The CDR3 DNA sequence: TGTGCCAGCAGTTGGGGAGAAGGGAAAGAGCAGTTCTTC. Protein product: CASSWGEGKEQFF.

Written as DNA, the CDR3 is TGTGCCAGCAGCTCCGCATATGAGCAGTTCTTC. Translation: CASSSAYEQFF. V and J are TRBV13 and TRBJ2-1; D is unclear. The V end was cut by 4 bases, the J end by 8 bases, with 6 bases between. Germline V gene lookup returns CDR1 PRHDT and CDR2 FYEKMQ (reference sequence). The CDR3 length is 11 residues.